The 28 T cell receptor beta chains reported below all come from one sample, sequenced in a study of identical twins listed by TCRdb under 2016. Library construction relied on 5' RACE. The sequencer was an Illumina HiSeq 2000. The public reads were reprocessed in TCRdb via fastp at Q25 and MiXCR, keeping in-frame beta chains. Entries that share a CDR3 protein sequence are merged under the most common genes and DNA. The sample table lists approximately 210,000 distinct CDR3 sequences, under 8.5% of them with a count of one. Of the sample, 13% to 15% falls within the top ten clones. These data also featured in a second study, about T cells expressing NK-cell markers.

The sample taken for sequencing was CD8+ T cells sorted from blood. Every receptor here comes from a woman aged 18 to 35 in good health.

The table lists this clonotype with a few counts. The chain has TRBV20-1 and TRBJ2-3; the D is unclear. CDR1 and CDR2 (germline): DFQATT, SNEGSKA (reference sequence). V lost 7 bases and J lost 2, with 10 bases in between. This CDR3 contains 12 residues. The CDR3, as DNA: TGCAGTGGACACATCTTCACAGATACGCAGTATTTT. As protein: CSGHIFTDTQYF.

This chain links TRBV24-1 with TRBJ1-4; no firm D call. The CDR3 contains 19 residues. CDR1 and CDR2 (germline): KGHDR, SFDVKD. V was trimmed by 0 bases and J by 6 bases, leaving 22 bases between them. The DNA for the CDR3 is TGTGCCACCAGTGATTTGGAGCAGGAACGGGAGATGAAGGATGAAAAACTGTTTTTT. Protein product: CATSDLEQEREMKDEKLFF.

This clonotype was recorded a few times. The chain links TRBV7-9 to TRBJ2-3; TRBD2 aligns across 10 bases. CDR3 length equals 15 residues. Per the germline V gene, CDR1 is SEHNR and CDR2 is FQNEAQ (reference sequence). J gave up 6 bases and V 4 bases, and 7 bases lay outside the gene matches. Here the CDR3 reads CASSSQRGGPDTQYF. The CDR3 coding sequence is TGTGCCAGCAGCTCACAGCGGGGGGGCCCCGATACGCAGTATTTT. The variable domain in full, completed from reference TRBV7-9 and TRBJ2-3, reads DTGVSQNPRHKITKRGQNVTFRCDPISEHNRLYWYRQTLGQGPEFLTYFQNEAQLEKSRLLSDRFSAERPKGSFSTLEIQRTEQGDSAMYLCASSSQRGGPDTQYFGPGTRLTVL.

There are a few counts of this clonotype. The V gene is TRBV7-9, the J gene TRBJ1-2; TRBD1 might be the D (6 bases). This CDR3 contains 16 residues. Germline-derived CDR1 and CDR2 are SEHNR and FQNEAQ (reference sequence). The V gene lost 5 bases and the J gene lost 0 bases, with 16 bases spanning the gap. CDR3 in DNA: TGTGCCAGCAGCCCGGACAGTAGGGAGTCTAACTATGGCTACACCTTC. It specifies CASSPDSRESNYGYTF.

This clonotype was seen many times. This chain joins TRBV24-1 and TRBJ2-1; D not certain. The CDR3 covers 12 residues. The germline CDR1 and CDR2 sequences are KGHDR and SFDVKD. V lost 5 bases, J lost 6 bases, and 7 bases lay in between. For the CDR3, the DNA is TGTGCCACCAGTGCATCTTCCAATGAGCAGTTCTTC. It translates to CATSASSNEQFF.

The rearrangement joins TRBV9 to TRBJ1-1; 9 positions agree with TRBD1. This CDR3 is built from 13 residues. The J segment lost 6 bases and the V segment lost 6 bases, leaving 6 bases of the junction unmatched. CDR1 is SGDLS and CDR2 is YYNGEE in the germline V gene. The CDR3 DNA sequence: TGTGCCAGCAACGGACAGGGGAGTGCTGAAGCTTTCTTT. Translating it yields CASNGQGSAEAFF. Full variable domain (outside the CDR3, taken from reference TRBV9 and TRBJ1-1): DSGVTQTPKHLITATGQRVTLRCSPRSGDLSVYWYQQSLDQGLQFLIQYYNGEERAKGNILERFSAQQFPDLHSELNLSSLELGDSALYFCASNGQGSAEAFFGQGTRLTVV.

The rearrangement uses TRBV10-3 and TRBJ2-3; TRBD1 agrees at 9 bases. This CDR3 has 15 residues. Germline V gene data show CDR1 as ENHRY and CDR2 as SYGVKD. After removal of 8 bases from V and 2 bases from J, the junction contained 8 bases not matched to a gene. CDR3 sequence: CAIGGQGYDTDTQYF. The CDR3 coding sequence is TGTGCCATCGGAGGACAGGGGTACGACACAGATACGCAGTATTTT.

In its sample, this clonotype was seen many times. The chain combines TRBV7-8 with TRBJ2-7; TRBD2 is a possible D gene (5 bases). V lost 5 bases and J lost 3, with 17 bases in between. Germline CDR1 is SGHVS and CDR2 is FQNEAQ. The CDR3 runs 15 residues. The CDR3 spells CASSHGEGPSYEQYF. The CDR3 DNA reads TGTGCCAGCAGCCATGGTGAGGGCCCCAGCTACGAGCAGTACTTC. Using reference TRBV7-8 and TRBJ2-7 for the parts outside the CDR3, the full variable domain is GAGVSQSPRYKVAKRGQDVALRCDPISGHVSLFWYQQALGQGPEFLTYFQNEAQLDKSGLPSDRFFAERPEGSVSTLKIQRTQQEDSAVYLCASSHGEGPSYEQYFGPGTRLTVT.

V and J are TRBV4-3 and TRBJ1-6; D uncertain. Germline loops: CDR1 LGHNA, CDR2 YSLEER. V lost 1 base, J lost 6 bases, and 7 bases lay in between. This CDR3 has 14 residues. The CDR3 sequence is CASSQGPFNSPLHF. The CDR3 DNA is TGCGCCAGCAGCCAAGGACCGTTTAATTCACCCCTCCACTTT.

This clonotype was observed a few times. The rearrangement joins TRBV10-2 to TRBJ2-7; a weak D match, TRBD2 (5 bases). Trimming left V 6 bases short and J 3 bases short, with 12 bases between. The germline gives CDR1 WSHSY, CDR2 SAAADI. There are 13 residues in the CDR3. The CDR3 DNA sequence: TGCGCCAGCAGGAGCGGTTTTGACTACGAGCAGTACTTC. Its translation: CASRSGFDYEQYF.

This clonotype was found a few times. This chain uses TRBV27 with TRBJ2-1, with a tentative D call TRBD2 (5 bases). In germline, CDR1 is MNHEY, CDR2 SMNVEV (reference sequence). CDR3 size: 12 residues. The V end lost 10 bases, the J end lost 8 bases, and 15 bases lay between the germline ends. The CDR3 region is CATTSSGYEQFF. DNA for the CDR3: TGTGCCACCACCTCAAGCGGCTATGAGCAGTTCTTC.

The chain is built from TRBV18 and TRBJ1-2; the D is unclear. Germline values: CDR1 KGHSH, CDR2 LQKENI. The CDR3 is 15 amino acids. V lost 2 bases, J lost 6 bases, and 16 bases lay in between. The CDR3 region is CASSPKIGYKHGYTF. For the CDR3, the DNA is TGTGCCAGCTCACCAAAGATCGGATATAAGCATGGCTACACCTTC.

In DNA form, the CDR3 reads TGTGCCAGCAGGCGGACTGGACTGGTGAGCTCCTACAATGAGCAGTTCTTC. The encoded protein is CASRRTGLVSSYNEQFF. The V call is TRBV6-1, the J call TRBJ2-1, with D maybe TRBD2 (5 bases). CDR3 length: 17 amino acids. V lost 6 bases and J lost 0, with 18 bases in between. Germline assignment: CDR1 MNHNS and CDR2 SASEGT.

This clonotype came up a few times. DNA of the CDR3: TGTGCCAGCAGTGTGGTCCGGACTGGAAAAATCACAGATACGCAGTATTTT. This encodes CASSVVRTGKITDTQYF. The chain joins TRBV2 to TRBJ2-3; D is possibly TRBD2 (5 bases). Trimming shortened V by 4 bases and J by 2 bases, and 19 bases separated the two germline ends. Germline-derived CDR1 and CDR2 are SNHLY and FYNNEI. The CDR3 runs 17 residues.

This clonotype showed up many times. This sequence joins TRBV29-1 and TRBJ1-3, with D maybe TRBD1 (6 bases). This CDR3 is 14 amino acids long. Trimming shortened V by 3 bases and J by 2 bases, and 11 bases separated the two germline ends. Germline values: CDR1 SQVTM, CDR2 ANQGSEA. This CDR3 is CSVDPGVTGNTIYF. The CDR3 DNA follows: TGCAGCGTTGACCCAGGGGTCACTGGAAACACCATATATTTT.

The sample holds a few counts of this clonotype. The chain links TRBV6-2 or TRBV6-3 to TRBJ2-3, with 12 bases lining up with TRBD2. The junction had 4 bases not matched to a gene; V was cut back by 6 bases and J by 6 bases. Germline V gene sequence: CDR1 MNHEY, CDR2 SVGEGT. The CDR3 totals 14 residues. The CDR3 bases are TGTGCCAGCAGGCGACTAGCGGGAGTGGATACGCAGTATTTT. Amino acid sequence: CASRRLAGVDTQYF.

This sequence joins TRBV9 and TRBJ2-7; 7 bases are shared with TRBD2. The CDR3 covers 14 residues. Germline V gene sequence: CDR1 SGDLS, CDR2 YYNGEE. J gave up 0 bases and V 7 bases, and 7 bases lay outside the gene matches. CDR3 sequence (DNA): TGTGCCAGCTCCGGGCGGGAGAGCTCCTACGAGCAGTACTTC. This codes for CASSGRESSYEQYF. Filled out from reference TRBV9 and TRBJ2-7, the complete variable domain reads DSGVTQTPKHLITATGQRVTLRCSPRSGDLSVYWYQQSLDQGLQFLIQYYNGEERAKGNILERFSAQQFPDLHSELNLSSLELGDSALYFCASSGRESSYEQYFGPGTRLTVT.

The gene calls are TRBV6-2 or TRBV6-3 and TRBJ2-2; 8 positions agree with TRBD2. This CDR3 comprises 15 residues. Germline values: CDR1 MNHEY, CDR2 SVGEGT. V lost 4 bases, J lost 4 bases, and 5 bases stayed unmatched. CDR3 loop: CASSFSRGGTGELFF. CDR3 coding DNA: TGTGCCAGCAGTTTCTCCCGGGGGGGCACCGGGGAGCTGTTTTTT.

This clonotype has just a few counts. The V gene is TRBV20-1, the J gene TRBJ2-7; the D gene is possibly TRBD2 (6 bases). The CDR3 sequence is 16 residues long. Germline CDR1 and CDR2: DFQATT and SNEGSKA (reference sequence). Trimming removed 0 bases at V and 0 bases at J, with 15 bases between. The CDR3 sequence is CSARDALASSSYEQYF. In nucleotides, the CDR3 is TGCAGTGCTAGAGACGCCCTAGCGTCTAGCTCCTACGAGCAGTACTTC.

This clonotype was counted many times. The chain is built from TRBV25-1 and TRBJ2-1; TRBD1 might be the D (5 bases). The CDR3 totals 14 residues. V was trimmed by 6 bases and J by 5 bases, leaving 14 bases between them. The V gene's germline CDR1 is MGHDK and CDR2 SYGVNS. In DNA, the CDR3 is TGTGCCAGCAGCCGCTCCACAGGTAACAATGAGCAGTTCTTC. Encoded protein: CASSRSTGNNEQFF.

The V call is TRBV11-2, the J call TRBJ2-1; 9 bases match TRBD2. This CDR3 comprises 16 residues. From germline, CDR1 is SGHAT and CDR2 FQNNGV. The ends lost 5 bases at V and 3 bases at J; junction bases unmatched: 8. The CDR3 sequence: CASSPGGGGLYNEQFF. CDR3 nucleotides: TGTGCCAGCAGCCCCGGCGGGGGGGGGCTCTACAATGAGCAGTTCTTC. Supplemented by reference TRBV11-2 and TRBJ2-1, the full variable domain reads EAGVAQSPRYKIIEKRQSVAFWCNPISGHATLYWYQQILGQGPKLLIQFQNNGVVDDSQLPKDRFSAERLKGVDSTLKIQPAKLEDSAVYLCASSPGGGGLYNEQFFGPGTRLTVL.

In its sample, this clonotype was seen a few times. For the CDR3, the DNA is TGTGCCAGCAAGGACGGCTTGAACACTGAAGCTTTCTTT. Its protein is CASKDGLNTEAFF. This chain joins TRBV2 and TRBJ1-1; D remains unclear. The CDR3 is made up of 13 amino acids. The ends were cut back, 7 bases at V and 0 bases at J, with 9 bases in the middle. Germline CDR1 SNHLY, CDR2 FYNNEI.

V usage is TRBV7-6 and J usage is TRBJ2-7; the D gene is possibly TRBD2 (6 bases). Per germline, CDR1 SGHVS and CDR2 FNYEAQ. Trimming removed 8 bases at V and 6 bases at J, with 14 bases between. The CDR3 covers 12 residues. The CDR3 loop is CASRLGTGEQYF. The CDR3 DNA reads as TGTGCCAGCCGGCTCGGGACTGGCGAGCAGTACTTC.

The rearrangement joins TRBV20-1 to TRBJ2-2, with D maybe TRBD2 (6 bases). The germline V gene encodes CDR1 DFQATT and CDR2 SNEGSKA (reference sequence). The CDR3 has 19 amino acids. Trimming took 0 bases from V and 5 from J, leaving 25 bases between them. The CDR3 coding sequence is TGCAGTGCTAGAGAGGGGGGTCGCGGGCCGGAAACCTTGACCGGGGAGCTGTTTTTT. Residues: CSAREGGRGPETLTGELFF.

The rearrangement links TRBV6-5 to TRBJ1-5; D may be TRBD1 (6 bases). The V gene lost 0 bases and the J gene lost 7 bases, with 10 bases spanning the gap. The CDR3 runs to 14 residues. CDR1 and CDR2 (germline): MNHEY, SVGAGI. CDR3 in DNA: TGTGCCAGCAGTTACTCTCAGGGGTCCCAGCCCCAGCATTTT. Translating gives CASSYSQGSQPQHF.

In its sample, this clonotype was seen a few times. V gene TRBV27 combines with J gene TRBJ2-3; D unclear. Germline lookup yields CDR1 MNHEY and CDR2 SMNVEV (reference sequence). V was shortened by 4 bases and J by 0 bases, with 8 bases between the two germline ends. The CDR3 is 14 amino acids. The CDR3 DNA reads as TGTGCCAGCAGTTCCTGGACGAGCACAGATACGCAGTATTTT. Its translation: CASSSWTSTDTQYF.

This clonotype was seen repeatedly, ten times or more. V gene TRBV12-3 or TRBV12-4 combines with J gene TRBJ1-1; D remains ambiguous. This CDR3 is built from 14 residues. Trimming pared 3 bases from V and 1 base from J, leaving 9 bases between. The chain's CDR3 is CASSFKGSNTEAFF. The DNA of the CDR3 is TGTGCCAGCAGTTTCAAGGGATCGAACACTGAAGCTTTCTTT.

This clonotype was observed many times. The chain employs TRBV11-2 and TRBJ2-3; 8 bases line up with TRBD2. The CDR3 has 18 amino acids. J gave up 1 base and V 2 bases, and 11 bases lay outside the gene matches. The germline CDR1 and CDR2 sequences are SGHAT and FQNNGV. The CDR3, as DNA: TGTGCCAGCAGCTTATGGCCTAGCGGGCTGGAGGGCACAGATACGCAGTATTTT. Translating it yields CASSLWPSGLEGTDTQYF.